This T cell receptor beta chain comes out of a study of cytomegalovirus exposure and HLA in healthy donors (dated by TCRdb to about 2017). A note on the overall study: According to an earlier analysis of several hundred of the donors, about 179 million T cells yielded 117 million unique TCR beta sequences and roughly 280 Gb of sequence data. Several DR-DQ haplotypes were treated as single units for association and clustering because of strong linkage in the cohort. To predict cytomegalovirus infection status, the study combined high-throughput TCR immunosequencing, statistical association of individual TCRs with disease status, and machine learning. An early release that covered 500 to 800 HLA-typed donors contained approximately 300 gigabases of sequencing data and tens of millions of unique TCR sequences. Besides the first cohort of 500 to 700 subjects, a separate validation cohort made up of 90 to 150 different subjects was used. The number of typed donors differed by locus: roughly 629-640 for A, B, C, DRB1 and DQB1; about 520 for DQA1; some 590 for DPA1; and around 490 for DPB1. In a later genetic analysis, genome-wide SNP genotypes for about three fifths of the roughly 670 donors were used, and that subset was treated as a discovery cohort. In an earlier analysis of a few hundred of the donors, high-throughput TCR beta sequencing was used to judge whether each TCR beta V gene segment behaved as functional or pseudogenic. In the later analysis, no new phenotypic data were used to find candidate immune exposures; instead, reliance was placed on TCR beta sequences and their occurrence across donors. Among the roughly 410 genotyped donors, around 81% belonged to the genetic ancestry cluster associated with self-reported Caucasian donors. A later analysis re-analyzed previously published TCR beta repertoires from 666 donors and added high-resolution HLA genotyping to study TCR occurrence patterns. The T cell repertoires of 666 subjects were profiled by immunosequencing and related to cytomegalovirus serostatus. The study aimed to test whether signatures of past pathogen exposure could be identified by cataloging public T cell receptors. HLA typing included class I and class II loci at four-digit resolution. Among around 400 genotyped donors of the cohort, an average of roughly 230,000 unique TCR beta nucleotide sequences was sequenced per donor, of which roughly 17% were non-productive. All discovery cohort repertoires had been generated using a single sequencing platform. Donor age, sex, ethnicity and CMV serostatus were compiled together with the repertoire data. Overall results and qualifications from the work: According to a later analysis, TCR association rates differed among HLA loci, with DRB1 alleles showing the most associated TCRs and HLA-C alleles showing the fewest. The cohort was sequenced for TCR beta chains only, and without alpha or paired-chain data the features that could be detected were limited. The study gave a list of roughly 150 TCR beta chains associated with cytomegalovirus. Presence/absence analyses assumed roughly uniform sequencing depth across donors, an assumption that may not hold. Because HLA typing was unavailable for some donors at each locus, only the typed subset was used in association tests. The only immune exposure information available for the cohort was CMV serostatus. A later analysis associated 15,000 or so TCR beta sequences with specific HLA alleles at a false discovery rate of 0.05. According to the authors, the approach could potentially be generalized to other disease states and immunological phenotypes. Because the 87-base-pair reads could not distinguish some IMGT-functional V segments, including TRBV6-2 and TRBV6-3, those segments were excluded. A further reported finding was that TCR beta sequences accurately predicted the HLA-A and HLA-B alleles for most subjects in the first cohort. The earlier analysis of 587 of the donors excluded some 15 rarely observed V segments, including chromosome 9 orphons, because counts were too low. In a later analysis, HLA-associated TCR beta chains were found to be more clonally expanded and to have lower generation probabilities than equally common non-associated chains. A later genetic analysis associated a missense DCLRE1C variant with V-gene and J-gene trimming of TCR beta chains, and an independent cohort replicated the association. A cluster of highly shared sequence variants was judged likely to be a technical artifact of the sequencing pipeline. According to a later analysis, parvovirus B19, influenza, CMV and Epstein-Barr virus appeared linked to several top co-occurrence clusters. The classifier was reported to diagnose cytomegalovirus status with high specificity and sensitivity in both the original cohort and the validation cohort. Correlated functional status among segregating V segments might reflect linkage disequilibrium, but an unknown experimental factor could not be ruled out. When HLA alleles, especially DR and DQ, strongly co-occurred, TCR associations were difficult to assign to individual alleles. A later genetic analysis reported fewer N-insertions in productive TCRs among donors in an Asian-associated ancestry cluster than the roughly 640-donor mean. In vitro tests confirmed that a few of the cytomegalovirus-associated TCR beta chains recognize cytomegalovirus antigens. Most TCR sequences were seen in very few donors, while some public TCRs were found in many individuals. According to a later analysis, most CMV-associated TCR beta chains appeared to be HLA-restricted, and the HLA associations seemed to be driven largely by CMV exposure. An earlier analysis of some 560 of the donors showed that most TCR beta V segments appeared in productive rearrangements either about 87% or about 30% of the time, which broadly matched IMGT annotations.

A word on this clone: Its target antigen remains unknown. No base qualities exist here, and no much larger clone lies one base off it.

The CDR3 measures 16 amino acids from cysteine to phenylalanine. Only the CDR3 region is kept as DNA, spanning 48 bases read in frame from base 1. From the germline V gene, CDR1 is WSHSY and CDR2 is SAAADI. The junction shows trimming of 7 bases on V and 0 bases on J, plus 15 bases between the germline ends. In total, more than 500 healthy bone marrow donors made up the cohort. All cohort members were sampled while nominally healthy, although unrecorded immune exposures were likely present. The donor tested CMV seronegative, placing the donor among the roughly 350 seronegative members of the cohort. Each donor provided a peripheral blood sample, and peripheral blood mononuclear cells were used for TCR beta sequencing. Genomic DNA extraction from the blood cell samples was performed with the Qiagen DNeasy Blood Extraction Kit. The library relied on the immunoSEQ multiplex PCR assay. The multiplex PCR relied on a mix of 60 forward primers for TCR Vbeta segments and 13 reverse primers for TCR Jbeta segments. The CDR3 region of rearranged TCR beta genes was amplified from genomic DNA by a multiplex PCR assay. The amplified TCR beta libraries were sequenced on the Illumina HiSeq System as 87-base-pair reads. Regarding the original processing steps: Across the 700 or so repertoires, a later analysis counted some 80 million unique TCR beta chains, approximately 10 million of which were shared by at least two donors. Raw reads were error-corrected and collapsed into unique sequences by a nearest-neighbor algorithm in which closely related sequences were merged to remove PCR and sequencing errors. Alignment of CDR3 sequences to IMGT reference sequences was used to assign V, D and J gene segments. For a sequence to be retained, a match of at least six nucleotides was required to both a V gene segment and a J gene segment. Rearrangements were classified as productive when the CDR3 lacked stop codons and remained in frame with V and J, and all other rearrangements were classified as non-productive. CDR3 was defined according to IMGT convention as the region running from the second conserved V-encoded cysteine to the conserved J-encoded phenylalanine. In an earlier analysis of around 540 of the donors, sequences lacking an unambiguous match to a single V gene segment were excluded. An earlier analysis of fewer than 750 of the donors called V segments functional above 56.7% productive rearrangements and segregating when the between-donor standard deviation exceeded 5%. A statistical classification framework was built for diagnosing cytomegalovirus status from the catalog of TCR beta chain sequences. In a later analysis, TCR nucleotide sequences were compared against IMGT/GENE-DB human TR gene sequences so that V and J genes could be assigned. Using the TCRdist pipeline, a later analysis assigned CDR3 sequences along with most-parsimonious VDJ recombination scenarios. A later analysis defined each TCR beta chain by its CDR3 amino acid sequence plus V-gene family, and excluded reads lacking a unique V-gene family. To address suspected cross-contamination and a sequencing artifact, a later analysis removed approximately 600 highly shared, low-generation-probability nucleotide sequences. For each public chain, a later analysis derived a clonal expansion index from normalized ranks of inferred template counts within each repertoire. In a later analysis, generation probabilities were computed using a VDJ recombination model fitted to out-of-frame rearrangements, and the results were checked against IGoR. In a later analysis, TCR-TCR, TCR-HLA and TCR-CMV co-occurrence was scored with hypergeometric tests, and a repertoire-size bias correction was applied to TCR pairs. False discovery rates were estimated in a later analysis by permuting HLA or CMV assignments 20 times. In a later analysis, co-occurring TCRs were grouped with DBSCAN, and TCRdist sequence similarity was added when clustering was performed within HLA-allele-positive subsets. For co-occurrence clustering, repertoires with fewer than 30,000 or more than 120,000 public chains were excluded, along with five repertoires with anomalous nucleotide sharing. TCRdb limited this immuneACCESS table to in-frame rearrangements with V and J called. A share of clones is missing; checked studies link under half to unresolved V genes, and the rest is unexplained. The DNA was the basis for D and trimming; V, J and clone size are from that table. The sample table contains roughly 150,000 clones; only one count was recorded for around 85% of them. Clones ranked in the top ten supply around 2.3% of the sample.

This sequence was found in a male donor in good health and CMV-seronegative. The chain is encoded by TRBV10-2 joined to TRBJ2-2; the best D guess is TRBD2, with 7 bases matching. The sequenced sample consisted of PBMCs. The CDR3 protein sequence reads: CASNSRGGTNTGELFF. The bases read TGCGCCAGCAATTCGAGGGGGGGGACGAACACCGGGGAGCTGTTTTTT.